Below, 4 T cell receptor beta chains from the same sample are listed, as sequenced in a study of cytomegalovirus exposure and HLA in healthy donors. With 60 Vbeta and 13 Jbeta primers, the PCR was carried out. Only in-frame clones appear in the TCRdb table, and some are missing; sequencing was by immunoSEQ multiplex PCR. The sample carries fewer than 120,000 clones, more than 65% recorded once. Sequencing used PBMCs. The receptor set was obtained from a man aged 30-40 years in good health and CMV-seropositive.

Here the CDR3 reads CASSNQGAGELFF. In nucleotides, the CDR3 is TGTGCCAGTAGTAATCAGGGCGCCGGGGAGCTGTTTTTT. This chain uses TRBV19 with TRBJ2-2, with D possibly TRBD1 on 5 matching bases. CDR3 length equals 13 residues. The germline gives CDR1 LNHDA, CDR2 SQIVND (reference sequence). V lost 4 bases and J lost 6, with 9 bases in between.

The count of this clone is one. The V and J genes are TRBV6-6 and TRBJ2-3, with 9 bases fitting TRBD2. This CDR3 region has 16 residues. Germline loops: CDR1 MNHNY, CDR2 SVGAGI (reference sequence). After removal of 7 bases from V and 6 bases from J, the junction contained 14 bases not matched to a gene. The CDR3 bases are TGTGCCAGCATCGAAAGGGGGGGACTAGCAATTGATACGCAGTATTTT. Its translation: CASIERGGLAIDTQYF.

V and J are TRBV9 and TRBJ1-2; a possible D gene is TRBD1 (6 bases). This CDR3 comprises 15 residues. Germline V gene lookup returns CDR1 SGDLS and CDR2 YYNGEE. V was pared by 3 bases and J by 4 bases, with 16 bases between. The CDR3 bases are TGTGCCAGCAGCGAACGGACAGAGGGACCCTATGGCTACACCTTC. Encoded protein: CASSERTEGPYGYTF.

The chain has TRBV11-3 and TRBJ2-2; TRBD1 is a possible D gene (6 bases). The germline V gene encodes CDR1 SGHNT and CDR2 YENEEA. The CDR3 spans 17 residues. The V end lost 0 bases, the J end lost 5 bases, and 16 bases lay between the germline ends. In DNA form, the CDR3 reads TGTGCCAGCAGCTTAGATCGGGGAACAGGGAGAACCGGGGAGCTGTTTTTT. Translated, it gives CASSLDRGTGRTGELFF.